This T cell receptor (beta chain) derives from a study of T-cell memory formation after mild COVID-19 (TCRdb year 2021). For the study in its entirety: TCR sequence clusters from the two donors were largely donor specific. Longitudinal TCRalpha and TCRbeta repertoire sequencing tracked T-cell clones expanding and contracting after mild COVID-19 in a couple of donors. Two young, previously healthy adult volunteers made up the cohort, one male and one female. Overall study results and their limits: SARS-CoV-2 specificity was not confirmed for the second-wave clones peaking on day 37. Some responding clones were detected in pre-infection memory, which suggested that pre-existing cross-reactive memory T cells had joined the SARS-CoV-2 response. Contracting CD4+ clones turned up mainly in the CM and EM memory subsets, whereas EMRA was where CD8+ clones were enriched. The study covered only two mild cases, and larger cohorts including severe cases with pre-infection samples were considered necessary. Clones contracting from day 15 to 85 had balanced CD4/CD8 phenotypes, while a second wave expanding from day 15 to 37 was biased towards CD4+.

The run used an Illumina NovaSeq 6000. Using 5'RACE with constant-segment primers, TCRalpha and TCRbeta cDNA libraries were constructed, with sample barcodes and unique molecular identifiers added in the process. Trizol reagent was used to extract RNA from every sample. Libraries were amplified in two PCR steps, with a second sample barcode and Illumina TruSeq adapters added in the second step. Sequencing of the libraries was done on an Illumina NovaSeq, producing 2 x 150 bp paired-end reads. Per the source publication's procedure: With migec v1.2.7, reads were demultiplexed and then collapsed into UMI-guided consensus sequences. Using mixcr v2.1.11, the UMI consensuses were aligned to TRA and TRB V and J templates and assembled into clonotypes. A clonotype was counted as expanded or contracted only if both edgeR and NoisET called the change significant, with noise models trained on biological replicates. For edgeR calls, a false discovery rate-adjusted p below 0.01 and a log2 fold-change threshold of 1 were applied. As an exploratory analysis of dynamics, PCA with hierarchical clustering was applied to max-normalized trajectories of the 1000 most abundant clonotypes. Separately sequenced CD4+ and CD8+ repertoires were used to assign a CD4 or CD8 phenotype to each responding clone. TCRdb reran the public reads through fastp at Q25 and MiXCR, keeping productive beta chains. Here each entry gathers all rows of one CDR3 protein and keeps the most common genes and DNA. These V and J calls rely on TCRdb rather than the paper's analysis. In this sample the table shows around 200,000 distinct CDR3 sequences, 15% to 20% of which occur a single time. The top ten clonotypes cover around 1.9% of the sample.

Ficoll-Paque density gradient centrifugation was the method used to isolate PBMCs. A remark on this clonotype: Its antigen remains unidentified. No clone much larger than this one lies a single base away; base qualities are absent.

From the cysteine through the phenylalanine, the CDR3 covers 15 amino acids. Of all the DNA, just the CDR3 is kept, 45 bases in frame from base 1. The germline V gene sets CDR1 to KGHDR and CDR2 to SFDVKD. The trim is 3 bases for V and 8 bases for J, with a gap of 16 bases between the germline ends. Sequencing input: PBMCs or a T cell subset sorted from them (not recorded which). The receptor's source is an adult woman who had mild COVID-19 (a few samples of this study predate the infection). The sample titles of this study are shuffled in the database, so cell type and time point are left out; the donor was told from shared clones. This sequence uses TRBV24-1 and TRBJ2-1; a weak D assignment points to TRBD2 (6 bases agree). The CDR3 sequence is CATSDPGGRSDEQFF. The nucleotides read TGTGCCACCAGTGATCCCGGGGGAAGGAGCGATGAGCAGTTCTTC.